The next 12 T cell receptor beta chains were all read from a single sample in a study of T cell responses to AZD1222 COVID-19 vaccine. Some clones are missing from TCRdb's copy, which holds only in-frame ones; the method was immunoSEQ multiplex PCR. The sample includes approximately 100,000 clones, approximately 91% of them seen just once. The input for sequencing was peripheral blood, taken on day 0 of MenACWY control vaccination. These receptors all stem from an adult in good health.

The rearrangement joins TRBV18 to TRBJ2-2; D is unresolved. The germline V gene has CDR1 KGHSH and CDR2 LQKENI. The V gene lost 4 bases and the J gene lost 3 bases, with 12 bases spanning the gap. The CDR3 has 15 amino acids. CDR3 sequence reads: CASSLAGLDTGELFF. The DNA of the CDR3 is TGTGCCAGCTCACTAGCCGGGCTGGACACCGGGGAGCTGTTTTTT.

This clone came up once. The chain is built from TRBV14 and TRBJ1-1, with D perhaps TRBD1 (6 bases). The V end was cut by 4 bases, the J end by 2 bases, with 17 bases between. Germline V gene sequence: CDR1 SGHDN, CDR2 FVKESK. The CDR3 length is 16 residues. The CDR3 sequence: CASSLRDNRNNTEAFF. The CDR3 DNA follows: TGTGCCAGCAGCCTGCGGGACAATCGTAACAACACTGAAGCTTTCTTT.

In regard to this clone: Other DNA variants within this sample encode the same CDR3. This rearrangement joins TRBV10-3 to TRBJ1-3; the D is unclear. V was clipped by 3 bases and J by 5 bases, with 5 bases between them. The germline V gene has CDR1 ENHRY and CDR2 SYGVKD. The CDR3 is made up of 12 amino acids. CDR3 protein: CAISEERNTIYF. CDR3 coding DNA: TGTGCCATCAGTGAAGAGCGAAACACCATATATTTT.

This rearrangement joins TRBV28 to TRBJ1-2; D might be TRBD1 (6 bases). V lost 3 bases to trimming and J lost 8 bases, with 16 bases between them. This CDR3 has 14 residues. Looked up from germline, CDR1 is MDHEN and CDR2 is SYDVKM. CDR3: CASSFGGRFSGYTF. The CDR3 bases are TGTGCCAGCAGTTTCGGGGGGCGCTTTTCCGGCTACACCTTC.

The genes are TRBV13 and TRBJ1-1; D is undetermined. Between the trimmed V and J ends, which lost 4 bases and 4 bases, there was a span of 7 bases. The CDR3 totals 12 residues. Germline CDR1 and CDR2: PRHDT and FYEKMQ (reference sequence). The CDR3 protein is CASSSRLTEAFF. DNA for the CDR3: TGTGCCAGCAGCTCCCGGCTCACTGAAGCTTTCTTT.

The chain employs TRBV30 and TRBJ2-7; 15 bases align to TRBD2. Looked up from germline, CDR1 is GTSNPN and CDR2 is SVGIG (reference sequence). This CDR3 comprises 15 residues. Trimming at V came to 0 bases and at J to 8 bases, leaving 5 bases not matched to a gene. The CDR3 reads CAWSVRGLAGGKQYF. The CDR3 DNA reads as TGTGCCTGGAGTGTCAGGGGACTAGCGGGAGGCAAGCAGTACTTC.

The chain carries TRBV19 and TRBJ2-2; D possibly corresponds to TRBD1 (6 bases). Germline CDR1 reads LNHDA; CDR2 reads SQIVND (reference sequence). The CDR3 has 14 amino acids. The V gene lost 3 bases and the J gene lost 1 base, with 6 bases spanning the gap. The CDR3 protein is CASSMTGNTGELFF. The CDR3 nucleotides read TGTGCCAGTAGTATGACAGGGAACACCGGGGAGCTGTTTTTT.

The sample holds one count of this clone. This sequence joins TRBV12-3 or TRBV12-4 and TRBJ1-2, with D unresolved. V lost 1 base and J 7 bases, leaving 10 bases between the germline ends. CDR3 length: 13 amino acids. The CDR3 reads CASSLDNGGGYTF. CDR3 coding DNA: TGTGCCAGCAGTTTAGATAATGGTGGTGGCTACACCTTC.

This sequence joins TRBV7-9 and TRBJ1-2; unclear D gene. The germline gives CDR1 SEHNR, CDR2 FQNEAQ (reference sequence). This CDR3 region has 13 residues. Trimming pared 5 bases from V and 2 bases from J, leaving 9 bases between. In DNA, the CDR3 is TGTGCCAGCAGCCCGACGGGGAACTATGGCTACACCTTC. Translating gives CASSPTGNYGYTF.

The chain couples TRBV7-3 to TRBJ1-1; possible D gene TRBD1, 6 bases. The CDR3 is made up of 13 amino acids. Germline V gives CDR1 SGHTA, CDR2 FQGTGA. Trimming removed 5 bases from V and 3 bases from J, with 10 bases in between. CDR3 bases: TGTGCCAGCAGCCAAGACAGGTACACTGAAGCTTTCTTT. Amino acid sequence: CASSQDRYTEAFF.

The sample holds one count of this clone. The V and J genes are TRBV27 and TRBJ1-2; D gene unclear. Trimming shortened V by 5 bases and J by 5 bases, and 15 bases separated the two germline ends. The germline V gene encodes CDR1 MNHEY and CDR2 SMNVEV (reference sequence). The CDR3 covers 14 residues. The CDR3 spells CASSPSGGRYGYTF. CDR3 nucleotides: TGTGCCAGCAGTCCATCGGGAGGGCGGTATGGCTACACCTTC.

The V gene is TRBV5-1, the J gene TRBJ1-3; TRBD1 matches 9 bases. Germline loops: CDR1 SGHRS, CDR2 YFSETQ. This CDR3 contains 20 residues. V was clipped by 1 base and J by 1 base; unmatched bases: 15. CDR3 sequence (DNA): TGCGCCAGCAGCTTGCCCCCCGGGACAGGGCCTCTTCTTTCTGGAAACACCATATATTTT. It translates to CASSLPPGTGPLLSGNTIYF.